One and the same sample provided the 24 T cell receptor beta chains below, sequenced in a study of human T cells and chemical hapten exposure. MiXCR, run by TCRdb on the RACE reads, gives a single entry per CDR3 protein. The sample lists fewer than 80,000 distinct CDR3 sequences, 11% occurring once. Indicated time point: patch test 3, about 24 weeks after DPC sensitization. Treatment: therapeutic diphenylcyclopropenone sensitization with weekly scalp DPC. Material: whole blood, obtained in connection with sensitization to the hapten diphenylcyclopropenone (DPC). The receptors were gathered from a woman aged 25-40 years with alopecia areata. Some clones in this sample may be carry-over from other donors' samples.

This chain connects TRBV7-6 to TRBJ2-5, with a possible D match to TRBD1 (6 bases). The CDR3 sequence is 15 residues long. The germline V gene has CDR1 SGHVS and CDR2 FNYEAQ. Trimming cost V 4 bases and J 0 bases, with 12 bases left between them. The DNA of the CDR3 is TGTGCCAGCAGCTCCGTTACAGGGAACCAAGAGACCCAGTACTTC. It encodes CASSSVTGNQETQYF.

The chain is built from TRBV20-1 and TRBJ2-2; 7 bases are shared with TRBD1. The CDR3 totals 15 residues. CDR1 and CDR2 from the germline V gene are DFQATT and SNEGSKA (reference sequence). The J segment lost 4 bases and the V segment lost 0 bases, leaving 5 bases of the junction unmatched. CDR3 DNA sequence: TGCAGTGCTAGAGATCGGACAGGAGCCACCGGGGAGCTGTTTTTT. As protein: CSARDRTGATGELFF.

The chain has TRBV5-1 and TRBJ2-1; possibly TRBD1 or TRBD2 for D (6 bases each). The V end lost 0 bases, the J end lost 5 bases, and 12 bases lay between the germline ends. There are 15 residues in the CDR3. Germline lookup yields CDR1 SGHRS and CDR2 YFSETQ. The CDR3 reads CASSLDWGANNEQFF. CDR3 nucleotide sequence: TGCGCCAGCAGCTTGGATTGGGGGGCCAACAATGAGCAGTTCTTC.

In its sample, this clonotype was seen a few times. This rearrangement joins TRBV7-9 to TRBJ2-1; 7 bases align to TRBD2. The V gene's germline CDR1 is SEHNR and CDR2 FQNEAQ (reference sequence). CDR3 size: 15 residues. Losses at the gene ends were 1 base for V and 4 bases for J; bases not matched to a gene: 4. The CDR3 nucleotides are TGTGCCAGCAGCTTAGAGCGGGATGGATACAATGAGCAGTTCTTC. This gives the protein CASSLERDGYNEQFF.

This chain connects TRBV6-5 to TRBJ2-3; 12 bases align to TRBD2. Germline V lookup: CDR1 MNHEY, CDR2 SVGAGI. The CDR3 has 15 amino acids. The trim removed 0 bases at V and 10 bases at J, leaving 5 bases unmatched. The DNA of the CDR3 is TGTGCCAGCAGTTACTCGACTAGCGGGGGAGGCGCGCAGTATTTT. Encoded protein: CASSYSTSGGGAQYF.

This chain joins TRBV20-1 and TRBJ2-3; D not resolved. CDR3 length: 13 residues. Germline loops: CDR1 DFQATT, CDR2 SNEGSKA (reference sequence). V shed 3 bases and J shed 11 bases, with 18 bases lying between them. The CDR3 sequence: CSARGVSLVGQYF. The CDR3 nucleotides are TGCAGTGCTAGGGGTGTTTCGCTGGTTGGGCAGTATTTT.

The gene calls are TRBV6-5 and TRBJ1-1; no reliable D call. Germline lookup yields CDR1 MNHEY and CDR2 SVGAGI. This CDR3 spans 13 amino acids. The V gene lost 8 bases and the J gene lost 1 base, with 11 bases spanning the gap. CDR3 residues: CASGWRENTEAFF. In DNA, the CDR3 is TGTGCCAGCGGTTGGCGGGAGAACACTGAAGCTTTCTTT.

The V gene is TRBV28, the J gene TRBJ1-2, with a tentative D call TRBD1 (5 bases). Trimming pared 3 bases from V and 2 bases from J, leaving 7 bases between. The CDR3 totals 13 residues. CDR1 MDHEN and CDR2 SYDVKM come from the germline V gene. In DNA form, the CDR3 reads TGTGCCAGCAGTTTCGGGGGGAACTATGGCTACACCTTC. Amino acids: CASSFGGNYGYTF.

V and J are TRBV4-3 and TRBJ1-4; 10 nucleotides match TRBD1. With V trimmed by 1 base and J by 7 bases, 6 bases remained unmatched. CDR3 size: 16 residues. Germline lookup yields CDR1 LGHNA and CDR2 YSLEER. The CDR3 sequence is CASSQGTGGMIEKLFF. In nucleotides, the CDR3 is TGCGCCAGCAGCCAAGGGACAGGGGGGATGATTGAAAAACTGTTTTTT.

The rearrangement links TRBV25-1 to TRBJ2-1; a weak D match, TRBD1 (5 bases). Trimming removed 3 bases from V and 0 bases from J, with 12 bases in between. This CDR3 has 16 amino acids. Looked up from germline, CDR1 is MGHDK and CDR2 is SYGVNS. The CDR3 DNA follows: TGTGCCAGCAGTGAGGCAGGGTTCAGCTCCTACAATGAGCAGTTCTTC. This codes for CASSEAGFSSYNEQFF.

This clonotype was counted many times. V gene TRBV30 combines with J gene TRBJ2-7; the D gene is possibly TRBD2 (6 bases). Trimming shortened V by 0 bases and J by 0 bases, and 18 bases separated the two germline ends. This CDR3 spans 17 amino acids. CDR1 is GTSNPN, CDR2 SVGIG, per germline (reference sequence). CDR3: CAWSVRLGTSSSYEQYF. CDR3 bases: TGTGCCTGGAGTGTACGCCTCGGGACTTCGAGCTCCTACGAGCAGTACTTC.

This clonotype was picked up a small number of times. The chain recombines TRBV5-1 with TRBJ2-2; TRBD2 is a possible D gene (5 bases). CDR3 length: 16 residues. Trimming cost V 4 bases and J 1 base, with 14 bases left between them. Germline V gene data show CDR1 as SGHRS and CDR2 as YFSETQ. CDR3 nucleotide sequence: TGCGCCAGCAGCCCTGGAAGAGGGTTGAACACCGGGGAGCTGTTTTTT. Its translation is CASSPGRGLNTGELFF.

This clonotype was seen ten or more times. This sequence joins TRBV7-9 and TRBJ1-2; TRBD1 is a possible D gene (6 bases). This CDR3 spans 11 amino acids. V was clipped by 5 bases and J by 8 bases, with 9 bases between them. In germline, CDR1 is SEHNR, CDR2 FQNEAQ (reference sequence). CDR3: CASSPTGGYTF. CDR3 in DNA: TGTGCCAGCAGCCCGACAGGAGGCTACACCTTC.

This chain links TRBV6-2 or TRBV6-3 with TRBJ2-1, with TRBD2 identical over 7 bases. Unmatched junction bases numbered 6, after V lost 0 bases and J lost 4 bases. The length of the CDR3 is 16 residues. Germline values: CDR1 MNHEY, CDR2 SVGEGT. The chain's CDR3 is CASSYSSPAGYNEQFF. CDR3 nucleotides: TGTGCCAGCAGTTACTCGAGCCCAGCGGGGTACAATGAGCAGTTCTTC.

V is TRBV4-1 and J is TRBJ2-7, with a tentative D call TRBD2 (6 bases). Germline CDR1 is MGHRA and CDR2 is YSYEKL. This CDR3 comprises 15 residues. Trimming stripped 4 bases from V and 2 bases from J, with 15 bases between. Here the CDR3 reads CASSPTGTATYEQYF. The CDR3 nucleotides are TGCGCCAGCAGCCCGACCGGGACTGCGACCTACGAGCAGTACTTC.

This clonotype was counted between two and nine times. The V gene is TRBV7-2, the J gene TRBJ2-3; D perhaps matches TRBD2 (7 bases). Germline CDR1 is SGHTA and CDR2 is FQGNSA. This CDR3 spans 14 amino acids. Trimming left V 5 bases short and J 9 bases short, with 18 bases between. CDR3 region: CASSPGGGQGTQYF. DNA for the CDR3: TGTGCCAGCAGCCCGGGGGGCGGGCAGGGCACGCAGTATTTT.

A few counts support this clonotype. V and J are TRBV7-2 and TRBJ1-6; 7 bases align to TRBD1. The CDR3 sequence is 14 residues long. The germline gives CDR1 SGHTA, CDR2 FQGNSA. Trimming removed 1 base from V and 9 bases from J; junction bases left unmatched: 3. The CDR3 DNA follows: TGTGCCAGCAGCTTAGACAGGGGCACTTCACCCCTCCACTTT. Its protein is CASSLDRGTSPLHF. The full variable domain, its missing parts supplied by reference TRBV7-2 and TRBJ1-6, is GAGVSQSPSNKVTEKGKDVELRCDPISGHTALYWYRQSLGQGLEFLIYFQGNSAPDKSGLPSDRFSAERTGGSVSTLTIQRTQQEDSAVYLCASSLDRGTSPLHFGNGTRLTVT.

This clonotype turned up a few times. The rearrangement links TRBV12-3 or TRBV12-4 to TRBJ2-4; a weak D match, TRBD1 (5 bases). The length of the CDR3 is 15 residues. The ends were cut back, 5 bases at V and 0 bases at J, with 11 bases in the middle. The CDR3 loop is CASSSRAIAKNIQYF. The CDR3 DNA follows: TGTGCCAGCAGTAGCAGGGCAATAGCCAAAAACATTCAGTACTTC.

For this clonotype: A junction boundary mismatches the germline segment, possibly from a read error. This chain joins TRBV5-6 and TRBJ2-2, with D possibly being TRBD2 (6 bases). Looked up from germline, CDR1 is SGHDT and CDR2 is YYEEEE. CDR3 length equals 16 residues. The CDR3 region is CVSSLVPGENTGELFF. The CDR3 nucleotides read TGTGTCAGCAGCTTGGTACCGGGAGAGAACACCGGGGAGCTGTTTTTT.

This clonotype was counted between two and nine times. Written as DNA, the CDR3 is TGTGCCAGCAGTCGGATTTATGGGCTTGAAGCTTTCTTT. It encodes CASSRIYGLEAFF. The chain employs TRBV28 and TRBJ1-1; no clear D. Germline V CDR1 and CDR2: MDHEN, SYDVKM. This CDR3 contains 13 residues. Trimming removed 5 bases at V and 7 bases at J, with 14 bases between. The whole variable domain, filled in from reference TRBV28 and TRBJ1-1, reads DVKVTQSSRYLVKRTGEKVFLECVQDMDHENMFWYRQDPGLGLRLIYFSYDVKMKEKGDIPEGYSVSREKKERFSLILESASTNQTSMYLCASSRIYGLEAFFGQGTRLTVV.

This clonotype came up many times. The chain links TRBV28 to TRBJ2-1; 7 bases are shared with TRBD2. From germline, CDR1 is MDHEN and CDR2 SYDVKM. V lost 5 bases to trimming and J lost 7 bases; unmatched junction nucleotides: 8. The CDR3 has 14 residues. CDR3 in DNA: TGTGCCAGCAGTCCCTCCCGGACTAGTAATGAGCAGTTCTTC. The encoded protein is CASSPSRTSNEQFF.

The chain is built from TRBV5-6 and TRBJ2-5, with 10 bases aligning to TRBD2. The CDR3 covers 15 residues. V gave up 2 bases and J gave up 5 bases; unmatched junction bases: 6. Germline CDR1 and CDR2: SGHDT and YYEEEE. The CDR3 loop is CASSFPSGSRETQYF. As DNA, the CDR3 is TGTGCCAGCAGCTTCCCTAGCGGGAGTCGGGAGACCCAGTACTTC. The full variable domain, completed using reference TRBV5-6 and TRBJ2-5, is DAGVTQSPTHLIKTRGQQVTLRCSPKSGHDTVSWYQQALGQGPQFIFQYYEEEERQRGNFPDRFSGHQFPNYSSELNVNALLLGDSALYLCASSFPSGSRETQYFGPGTRLLVL.

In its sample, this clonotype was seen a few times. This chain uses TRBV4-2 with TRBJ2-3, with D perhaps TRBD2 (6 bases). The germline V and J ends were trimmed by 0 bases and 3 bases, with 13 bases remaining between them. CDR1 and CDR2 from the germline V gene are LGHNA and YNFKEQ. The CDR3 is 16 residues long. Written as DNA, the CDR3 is TGTGCCAGCAGCCAAGAACCGCGGGGTCTTACAGATACGCAGTATTTT. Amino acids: CASSQEPRGLTDTQYF.

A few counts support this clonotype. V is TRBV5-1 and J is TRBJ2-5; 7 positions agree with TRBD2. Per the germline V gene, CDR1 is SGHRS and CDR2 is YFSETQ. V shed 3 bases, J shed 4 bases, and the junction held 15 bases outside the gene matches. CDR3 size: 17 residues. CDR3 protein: CASSSGSAGPLGETQYF. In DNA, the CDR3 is TGCGCCAGCAGCTCCGGATCAGCGGGACCATTGGGAGAGACCCAGTACTTC. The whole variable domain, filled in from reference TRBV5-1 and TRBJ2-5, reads KAGVTQTPRYLIKTRGQQVTLSCSPISGHRSVSWYQQTPGQGLQFLFEYFSETQRNKGNFPGRFSGRQFSNSRSEMNVSTLELGDSALYLCASSSGSAGPLGETQYFGPGTRLLVL.